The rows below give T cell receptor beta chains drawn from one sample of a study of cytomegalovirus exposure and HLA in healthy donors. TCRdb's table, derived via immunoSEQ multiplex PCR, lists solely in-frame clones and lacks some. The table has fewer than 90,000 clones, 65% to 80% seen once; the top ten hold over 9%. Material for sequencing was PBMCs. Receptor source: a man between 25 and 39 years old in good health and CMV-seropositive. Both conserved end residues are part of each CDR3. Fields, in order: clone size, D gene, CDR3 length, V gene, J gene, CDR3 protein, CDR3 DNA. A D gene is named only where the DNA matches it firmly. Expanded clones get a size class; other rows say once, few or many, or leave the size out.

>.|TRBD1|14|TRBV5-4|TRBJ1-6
CASSGTGVGSPLHF
TGTGCCAGCAGCGGGACAGGGGTAGGTTCACCCCTCCACTTT
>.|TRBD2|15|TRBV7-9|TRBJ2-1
CASSPAGGGYNEQFF
TGTGCCAGCAGCCCAGCCGGGGGGGGGTACAATGAGCAGTTCTTC
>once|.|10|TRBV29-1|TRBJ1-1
CSVGAAEAFF
TGCAGCGTTGGGGCAGCTGAAGCTTTCTTT
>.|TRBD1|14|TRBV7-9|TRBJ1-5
CASEPGQGGQPQHF
TGTGCCAGCGAGCCGGGACAGGGGGGCCAGCCCCAGCATTTT
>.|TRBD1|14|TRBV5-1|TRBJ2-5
CASSLEWDSGLRYF
TGCGCCAGCAGCTTGGAATGGGACAGCGGCCTAAGGTACTTC
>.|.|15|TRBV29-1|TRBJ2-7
CSVQKTSGNAYEQYF
TGCAGCGTTCAAAAAACCTCGGGGAATGCCTACGAGCAGTACTTC
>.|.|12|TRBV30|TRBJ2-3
CAWSPQWGAQYF
TGTGCCTGGAGCCCCCAATGGGGCGCGCAGTATTTT
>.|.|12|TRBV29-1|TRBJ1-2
CSVTRTRYGYTF
TGCAGCGTTACGAGGACACGCTATGGCTACACCTTC
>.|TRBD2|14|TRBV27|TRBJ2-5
CASSLAGGKETQYF
TGTGCCAGCAGTCTAGCGGGGGGGAAGGAGACCCAGTACTTC
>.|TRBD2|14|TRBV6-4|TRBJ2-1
CASSVAGGNNEQFF
TGTGCCAGCAGTGTAGCGGGGGGTAACAATGAGCAGTTCTTC
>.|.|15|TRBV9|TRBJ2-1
CASSVGRGSYNEQFF
TGTGCCAGCAGCGTAGGTAGGGGCTCCTACAATGAGCAGTTCTTC
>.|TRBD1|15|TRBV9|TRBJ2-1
CASSGRHGTDNEQFF
TGTGCCAGCAGCGGAAGGCACGGGACAGATAATGAGCAGTTCTTC
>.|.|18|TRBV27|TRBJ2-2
CASSLFWLRTDYTGELFF
TGTGCCAGCAGTTTATTTTGGTTAAGAACAGATTACACCGGGGAGCTGTTTTTT
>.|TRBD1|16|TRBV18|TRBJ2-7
CASSPLGAGGSYEQYF
TGTGCCAGCTCACCACTGGGGGCAGGGGGCTCCTACGAGCAGTACTTC
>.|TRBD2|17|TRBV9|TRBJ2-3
CASSVNRGLAGQDTQYF
TGTGCCAGCAGCGTGAATCGGGGACTAGCGGGGCAAGATACGCAGTATTTT
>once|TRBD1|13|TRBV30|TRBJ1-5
CAWSDQGDQPQHF
TGTGCCTGGAGTGACCAGGGGGATCAGCCCCAGCATTTT
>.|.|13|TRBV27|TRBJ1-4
CASSLSAYEKLFF
TGTGCCAGCAGTTTATCGGCCTATGAAAAACTGTTTTTT
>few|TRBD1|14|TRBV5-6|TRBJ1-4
CASRYRGGGEKLFF
TGTGCCAGCAGATACAGGGGGGGCGGTGAAAAACTGTTTTTT
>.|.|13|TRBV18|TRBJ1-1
CASSPPWRTEAFF
TGTGCCAGCTCACCACCCTGGAGGACTGAAGCTTTCTTT
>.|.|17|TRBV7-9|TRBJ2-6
CASSLVIENSGANVLTF
TGTGCCAGCAGCTTAGTAATAGAAAACTCTGGGGCCAACGTCCTGACTTTC
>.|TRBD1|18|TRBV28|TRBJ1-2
CASLAPPGTGASNYGYTF
TGTGCCAGCCTCGCCCCCCCCGGGACAGGGGCATCTAACTATGGCTACACCTTC
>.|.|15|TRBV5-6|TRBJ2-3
CASSFSSGAHNTQYF
TGTGCCAGCAGCTTTAGTTCGGGTGCACATAATACGCAGTATTTT
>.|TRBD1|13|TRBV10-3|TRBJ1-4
CAIQGATNEKLFF
TGTGCCATCCAGGGGGCTACTAATGAAAAACTGTTTTTT
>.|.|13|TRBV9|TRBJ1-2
CASSTTGIYGYTF
TGTGCCAGCAGCACCACAGGGATCTATGGCTACACCTTC
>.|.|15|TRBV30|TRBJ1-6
CAWSVRGGGRSPLHF
TGTGCCTGGAGTGTAAGGGGGGGCGGGCGGTCACCCCTCCACTTT
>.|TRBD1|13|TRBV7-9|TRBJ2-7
CASSSQGAYEQYF
TGTGCCAGCAGCAGCCAGGGGGCTTACGAGCAGTACTTC
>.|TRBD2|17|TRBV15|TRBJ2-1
CATSRDGPGGGAGEQFF
TGTGCCACCAGCAGAGATGGGCCGGGCGGGGGGGCCGGTGAGCAGTTCTTC
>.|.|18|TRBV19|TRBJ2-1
CASSIGAWGVSSYNEQFF
TGTGCCAGTAGTATAGGGGCGTGGGGCGTTAGCTCCTACAATGAGCAGTTCTTC
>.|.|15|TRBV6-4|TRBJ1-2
CASSYSSPTAYGYTF
TGTGCCAGCAGTTACTCGAGTCCGACAGCCTATGGCTACACCTTC
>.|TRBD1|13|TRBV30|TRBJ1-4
CAWSSGGNEKLFF
TGTGCCTGGAGTTCAGGGGGAAATGAAAAACTGTTTTTT
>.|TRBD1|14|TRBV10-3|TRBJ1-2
CAISDGQGGYGYTF
TGTGCCATCAGTGACGGACAGGGAGGCTATGGCTACACCTTC
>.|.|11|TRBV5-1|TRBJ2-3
CASGTSDTQYF
TGCGCCAGCGGCACCTCAGATACGCAGTATTTT
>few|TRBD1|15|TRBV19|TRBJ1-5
CASSIGTGGYQPQHF
TGTGCCAGTAGTATAGGGACAGGGGGTTATCAGCCCCAGCATTTT
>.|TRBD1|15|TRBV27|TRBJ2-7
CASSSTGAGDYEQYF
TGTGCCAGCAGTTCAACAGGGGCGGGTGACTACGAGCAGTACTTC
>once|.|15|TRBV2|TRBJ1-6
CASSGLIGENSPLHF
TGTGCCAGCAGTGGACTCATCGGGGAGAATTCACCCCTCCACTTT